These 8 T cell receptor beta chains were sequenced from one sample in a study of shared clonotypes between healthy human individuals. Using immunoSEQ multiplex PCR, the repertoire was profiled, and TCRdb retains in-frame clones only, with some absent. This sample has approximately 1.4 million clones, with roughly 98% found just once. Sample: naive CD4+ T cells sorted from blood. Subset denoted: CD45RA+ positively selected. The source of these receptors is a man younger than 45 in good health.

J is TRBJ2-7 and V is TRBV28; TRBD1 aligns across 9 bases. Per the germline V gene, CDR1 is MDHEN and CDR2 is SYDVKM. The CDR3 is 15 residues long. J lost 7 bases, V lost 8 bases, and 15 bases had no gene match. The CDR3 nucleotides are TGTGCCAGCCCCCCCCAGGGACAGGGCTTGGGGGAGCAGTACTTC. Amino acid sequence: CASPPQGQGLGEQYF. The full variable domain, its missing parts supplied by reference TRBV28 and TRBJ2-7, is DVKVTQSSRYLVKRTGEKVFLECVQDMDHENMFWYRQDPGLGLRLIYFSYDVKMKEKGDIPEGYSVSREKKERFSLILESASTNQTSMYLCASPPQGQGLGEQYFGPGTRLTVT.

In this sample, this clone turned up once. The CDR3 DNA sequence: TGCGCCAGCAGTAGGGGACCGGTCGGGAGCACAGATACGCAGTATTTT. This gives the protein CASSRGPVGSTDTQYF. The chain links TRBV10-1 to TRBJ2-3, with D perhaps TRBD1 or TRBD2 (5 bases each). V was clipped by 5 bases and J by 0 bases, with 15 bases between them. This CDR3 contains 16 residues. Germline V lookup: CDR1 WNHNN, CDR2 SYGVQD (reference sequence).

V gene TRBV5-4 combines with J gene TRBJ2-7; a possible D gene is TRBD1 (6 bases). Germline loops: CDR1 SGHNT, CDR2 YYREEE (reference sequence). Trimming cost V 0 bases and J 7 bases, with 14 bases left between them. The CDR3 is 14 residues long. The CDR3: CASSLVGGSAEQYF. The CDR3 DNA is TGTGCCAGCAGCTTGGTTGGGGGCTCGGCGGAGCAGTACTTC.

V usage is TRBV7-6 and J usage is TRBJ1-5, with a possible D match to TRBD1 (5 bases). The V gene lost 2 bases and the J gene lost 3 bases, with 20 bases spanning the gap. Germline CDR1 and CDR2: SGHVS and FNYEAQ. The CDR3 is 18 residues long. CDR3 coding DNA: TGTGCCAGCAGCTTAAAAGCAAGAGAGGGGATCTCCAATCAGCCCCAGCATTTT. Translation: CASSLKAREGISNQPQHF.

J is TRBJ2-7 and V is TRBV28, with D possibly TRBD1 on 6 matching bases. The CDR3 totals 13 residues. The V end was cut by 9 bases, the J end by 4 bases, with 16 bases between. From germline, CDR1 is MDHEN and CDR2 SYDVKM. CDR3 sequence reads: CASQQGSLYEQYF. The CDR3 DNA is TGTGCCAGTCAGCAGGGGTCCTTGTACGAGCAGTACTTC.

The chain combines TRBV15 with TRBJ2-3; possible D gene TRBD1, 6 bases. CDR1 is LNHNV, CDR2 YYDKDF, per germline (reference sequence). Trimming took 5 bases from V and 5 from J, leaving 14 bases between them. The CDR3 contains 14 residues. CDR3 sequence (DNA): TGTGCCACCAGCTCCCGGAGCAGGGGAGATACGCAGTATTTT. It is translated as CATSSRSRGDTQYF.

This chain links TRBV5-1 with TRBJ2-1; D ambiguous. This CDR3 spans 15 amino acids. Germline V gene data show CDR1 as SGHRS and CDR2 as YFSETQ. Deletions cut 4 bases from V and 0 bases from J, with 11 bases between. CDR3 loop: CASSHTSNSYNEQFF. In DNA, the CDR3 is TGCGCCAGCAGCCACACAAGTAACTCCTACAATGAGCAGTTCTTC.

V is TRBV4-3 and J is TRBJ1-1; 8 bases align to TRBD1. Germline loops: CDR1 LGHNA, CDR2 YSLEER. V shed 2 bases and J 1 base; nucleotides not matched to a gene: 9. The CDR3 consists of 17 residues. The CDR3 is CASSQFPGGASNTEAFF. CDR3 DNA: TGCGCCAGCAGCCAATTCCCAGGGGGCGCCTCGAACACTGAAGCTTTCTTT.